A single T cell receptor (beta chain) is shown here with its context. This clonotype was detected only a few times. Its antigen remains undetermined. No qualities accompany the bases; no much larger clone lies one base away. The entry originates in a study of molecular identifiers for immune sequencing clone quantification (dated by TCRdb to the late 2010s). With regard to the full study: For a replicate experiment, RNA from around 20,000 or 100,000 naive CD8 T cells was divided into five aliquots, of which four were sequenced. This methods study benchmarked molecular-identifier clustering-based TCR repertoire sequencing (MIDCIRS) and TCR RNA copy counting, using CD8 T cells to do so.

The research as a whole found: Highly expanded clone sizes could be underestimated if identical TCR molecules share a barcode. A single cell's worth of spiked-in Jurkat TCR RNA was reported detectable even among one million naive CD8 T cells. Without barcode sub-clustering, chimeric consensus sequences inflated TCR diversity; chimeras reached as high as 47%. The naive libraries included spiked-in Jurkat TCR RNA (fewer than eleven copies' worth), and this RNA is not part of the donor repertoire. Modeling gave around 2.7 recovered TCR RNA copies per cell versus about 10 by digital PCR, implying about 30% capture efficiency. Clones above 20 RNA copies held over 97% of molecules in CMV-specific effector cells but under 1% in naive cells.

V sheds 9 bases and J sheds 2 bases, leaving 15 bases between their ends. Looking up the germline V gene (reference sequence) yields CDR1 LNHDA and CDR2 SQIVND. Measured from the cysteine to the phenylalanine, the CDR3 is 14 residues long. Only the CDR3 region is kept as DNA, spanning 42 bases read in frame from base 1. Library preparation used PCR. Sequencing took place on a NextSeq 500. Preparation of bulk TCR libraries followed a previously described approach, with the TCR primers listed in Table S5. Total RNA was purified with the Qiagen AllPrep DNA/RNA kit. Before any analysis, reads coming from multiple sequencing runs of the same library were combined into one pool. Per the authors' processing: Reads were retained only if the reads had an exact TCR constant sequence, and the retained reads were trimmed to 150 nt and grouped according to their 12-nt molecular barcodes. Reads inside each barcode group were sub-clustered using a 15% Levenshtein threshold, and a quality-weighted consensus sequence was constructed for each RNA molecule. Non-functional sequences were excluded, and lower-count sequences lying one edit away from another sequence were also excluded. Based on a fit of two negative binomial distributions, barcode sub-clusters having less than 20% of the maximum read count were discarded. Through fastp at Q25 and MiXCR, TCRdb rebuilt clones from the public reads, retaining in-frame beta chains. Records with the same CDR3 protein are collapsed into one entry carrying the most frequent genes and DNA. The V and J calls reflect TCRdb's pipeline rather than the authors' work. In this sample the table shows hundreds of thousands of distinct CDR3 sequences, over 25% of which occur a single time. The top ten clones comprise about 0.8% of the sample.

Libraries of naive CD8 T cells were built from approximately 20,000 to 1,000,000 sorted cells, with 10%, 30% or 50% of the purified RNA used. Naive CD8 T cells, defined as CD8+CD4-CCR7+CD45RA+, were FACS-sorted into RLT Plus buffer on a BD FACSAria II. Detection sensitivity was tested by spiking Jurkat RNA equal to ten or so TCR copies' worth into samples containing about 20,000-1,100,000 naive CD8 T cells. CD8 T cells were enriched using RosetteSep CD8+ T Cell Enrichment Cocktail and Ficoll-Paque, and the enriched cells then underwent ACK red cell lysis. The sequence derives from a human donor in good health. Some libraries in this study had Jurkat cell RNA spiked in. Recombination joined TRBV19 with TRBJ2-3; perhaps TRBD2 is the D gene, with 6 bases matching. Sequencing used naive CD8+ T cells from blood, with Jurkat cell RNA spiked in. This sample's cell subset or site label indicates: FACS-sorted CD8+CD4-CCR7+CD45RA+ naive T cells. The DNA sequence follows: TGTGCCAGCGCCTCTAGCGCCTACACAGATACGCAGTATTTT. This gives the protein CASASSAYTDTQYF.